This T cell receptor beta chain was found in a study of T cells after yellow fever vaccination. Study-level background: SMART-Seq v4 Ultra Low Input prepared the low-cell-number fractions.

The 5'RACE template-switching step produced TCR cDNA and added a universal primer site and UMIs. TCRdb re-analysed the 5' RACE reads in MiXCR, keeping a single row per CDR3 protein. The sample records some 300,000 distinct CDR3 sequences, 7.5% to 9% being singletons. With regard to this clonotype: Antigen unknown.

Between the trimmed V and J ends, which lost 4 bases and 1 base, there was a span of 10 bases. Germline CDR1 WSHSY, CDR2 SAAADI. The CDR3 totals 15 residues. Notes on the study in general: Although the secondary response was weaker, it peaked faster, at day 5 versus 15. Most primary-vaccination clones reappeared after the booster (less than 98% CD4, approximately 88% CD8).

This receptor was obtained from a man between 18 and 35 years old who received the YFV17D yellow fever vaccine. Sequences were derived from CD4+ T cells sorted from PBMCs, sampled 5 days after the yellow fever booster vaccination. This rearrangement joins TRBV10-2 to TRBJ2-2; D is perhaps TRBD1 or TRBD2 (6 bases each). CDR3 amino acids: CASSGGAMNTGELFF. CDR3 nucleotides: TGCGCCAGCAGTGGGGGGGCGATGAACACCGGGGAGCTGTTTTTT.